The next 6 T cell receptor beta chains were all read from a single sample in a study of T cell repertoires in cytomegalovirus infection. TCRdb recomputed calls from the reads with MiXCR, one row per CDR3 protein. The table records 300,000 to 400,000 distinct CDR3 sequences, 29% of them present only once. These receptors have no known antigen. Material: cultured PBMCs, obtained from culture after CMV antigen stimulation. The source is a human donor in good health (CMV status not recorded). Some clones in this sample may be carry-over from other donors' samples.

V and J are TRBV6-1 and TRBJ2-3, with D unclear. V shed 7 bases and J shed 1 base, with 18 bases lying between them. Germline assignment: CDR1 MNHNS and CDR2 SASEGT. This CDR3 is built from 16 residues. The CDR3 is CASIKRPKVGTDTQYF. The CDR3 DNA reads TGTGCCAGCATCAAGAGACCCAAAGTGGGCACAGATACGCAGTATTTT.

This clonotype came up many times. The gene calls are TRBV7-2 and TRBJ2-1; 13 bases are a match to TRBD2. Trimming removed 2 bases from V and 10 bases from J; junction bases left unmatched: 5. Germline V lookup: CDR1 SGHTA, CDR2 FQGNSA. The CDR3 extends over 15 amino acids. The chain's CDR3 is CASSLRGLAGVEQFF. The DNA for the CDR3 is TGTGCCAGCAGCTTAAGAGGACTAGCGGGAGTCGAGCAGTTCTTC. The whole variable domain, filled in from reference TRBV7-2 and TRBJ2-1, reads GAGVSQSPSNKVTEKGKDVELRCDPISGHTALYWYRQSLGQGLEFLIYFQGNSAPDKSGLPSDRFSAERTGGSVSTLTIQRTQQEDSAVYLCASSLRGLAGVEQFFGPGTRLTVL.

There are a few counts of this clonotype. The chain carries TRBV12-3 or TRBV12-4 and TRBJ2-1, with 7 positions matching TRBD2. With 6 bases clipped from V and 7 bases from J, the junction kept 9 bases outside the gene matches. The CDR3 spans 14 residues. CDR3 region: CASRPTSLGNEQFF. The CDR3 DNA follows: TGTGCCAGCAGACCGACTAGCCTGGGGAATGAGCAGTTCTTC.

This clonotype appeared many times. The V call is TRBV29-1, the J call TRBJ2-7; D uncertain. The CDR3 runs to 11 residues. CDR1 and CDR2 from the germline V gene are SQVTM and ANQGSEA. V lost 6 bases, J lost 6 bases, and 12 bases lay in between. CDR3 region: CSVPGTLEQYF. The CDR3, as DNA: TGCAGCGTCCCAGGAACTCTCGAGCAGTACTTC.

This clonotype was seen only a few times. V is TRBV4-1 and J is TRBJ2-5; tentatively, D is TRBD2 (6 bases). The CDR3 length is 14 residues. V lost 0 bases and J 5 bases, leaving 10 bases between the germline ends. Germline CDR1 and CDR2: MGHRA and YSYEKL. CDR3 in amino acids: CASSQEGLTETQYF. The CDR3 DNA follows: TGCGCCAGCAGCCAAGAGGGACTTACGGAGACCCAGTACTTC.

A few counts support this clonotype. The J gene is TRBJ2-1, the V gene TRBV19; 10 bases are a match to TRBD2. CDR1 LNHDA and CDR2 SQIVND come from the germline V gene (reference sequence). The CDR3 length is 14 residues. V shed 6 bases, J shed 4 bases, and the junction held 3 bases outside the gene matches. CDR3 region: CASSGTSVYNEQFF. CDR3 in DNA: TGTGCCAGTAGCGGGACTAGCGTGTACAATGAGCAGTTCTTC.